This entry features one T cell receptor beta chain sequence. What it recognizes is unknown. These data are taken from a study of Ad26.COV2.S vaccination and SARS-CoV-2 variants. Across the whole study: As a participant in COV1001, the donor was in the Ad26.COV2.S trial arm.

This CDR3 comprises 15 residues. Germline CDR1 reads SEHNR; CDR2 reads FQNEAQ (reference sequence). V lost 5 bases to trimming and J lost 3 bases; unmatched junction nucleotides: 4. As for treatment: around 19 received Ad26.COV2.S at low or high dose, single or two shots; several received placebo; per-sample allocation not given. Samples were taken on day 63 after the first vaccine or placebo injection. Expression of Wuhan-strain SARS-CoV-2 spike came from the Ad26 vector that formed the vaccine. Using immunoSEQ multiplex PCR, the repertoire was profiled, and TCRdb retains in-frame clones only, with some absent. The profile shows fewer than 500,000 clones, about 93% of them singletons. Study outcomes and limitations: It is possible that the TCR breadth and depth analyses underestimated the total T cell responses. Non-spike TCR breadth did not differ much between vaccine and placebo recipients.

This sequence was found in a person aged 18 to 65 who received the Ad26.COV2.S COVID-19 vaccine or a placebo. Material: peripheral blood, obtained in a trial of Ad26.COV2.S vaccine versus placebo. This sequence joins TRBV7-9 and TRBJ2-2, with 9 bases identical to TRBD1. In nucleotides, the CDR3 is TGTGCCAGCAGCCGGGACAGGGTGTACACCGGGGAGCTGTTTTTT. Translated: CASSRDRVYTGELFF.